This T cell receptor (beta chain) was profiled in a study of T cells in Graves' hyperthyroidism and ophthalmopathy. This clonotype was picked up many times. There were TCR beta CDR3 regions amplified from RNA transcripts. When the TCR CDR3 underwent first-round RT-PCR, the HTBI primer set was used. TCRdb passed the multiplex PCR reads through MiXCR, listing each CDR3 protein once. The sample records more than 250,000 distinct CDR3 sequences, around 15% being singletons. The CDR3 consists of 14 residues. With V trimmed by 5 bases and J by 8 bases, 9 bases remained unmatched. Per germline, CDR1 MDHEN and CDR2 SYDVKM. Patients were aged 18 to 65, had disease duration under 2 months, and had newly diagnosed hyperthyroidism.

The chain has TRBV28 and TRBJ1-3; TRBD1 matches at 7 bases. Material: blood. The sequence was obtained from a woman aged 50 to 60 with Graves' hyperthyroidism that later progressed to Graves' ophthalmopathy. The CDR3 loop is CASSTRQGVYTIYF. The CDR3 nucleotides read TGTGCCAGCAGTACCCGACAGGGTGTTTACACCATATATTTT.